This T cell receptor (beta chain) derives from a study of shared clonotypes between healthy human individuals (dated by TCRdb to 2018 to 2020). Background on the whole study: The cohort comprised two women and a few men aged 18 to 49 years. For each donor, CD4 naive and CD4 memory were each run on three plates, CD8 naive on two plates, and CD8 memory on one plate. To estimate repertoire size and how much clonotype sharing occurs between individuals, the study deeply sequenced the blood TCR repertoires of five or six healthy adults. To increase sequencing depth and limit assay-specific biases, TCR repertoire library preparation and sequencing were carried out by different laboratories using diverse techniques. Each donor's leukapheresis produced roughly between roughly 0.94 and 9.5 billion PBMCs.

Turning to this clone: No cognate antigen has been identified for it. Nothing much larger sits one base from this clone, and base qualities are not available. This same CDR3 is encoded by further DNA sequences in the sample.

General findings and caveats noted by the study authors: Rarefaction of sorted-subset datasets indicated incomplete sequencing despite the large sequencing depth. Sharing across a few donors was observed for around 5% of naive CD4, 3.5% of naive CD8, over 2% of memory CD4, and roughly 0.43% of memory CD8 clonotypes. Naive subsets generally had larger estimated clonotype richness than memory subsets. Compared with non-shared clonotypes, clonotypes shared by all four sorted-subset donors had higher generation probabilities. Because the study included a small number of donors, the genetic and exposure-history diversity represented was limited. Based on pairwise subsampling, the degree of clonotype sharing among donors was expected to be affected by sequencing depth. Sampling was limited to blood, and TCR repertoires in tissue likely differ from TCR repertoires in blood.

Via the germline V gene (reference sequence), CDR1 is DFQATT and CDR2 SNEGSKA. At the junction V is shortened by 4 bases and J by 3 bases, with 6 bases in between. The CDR3 holds 11 amino acids from the cysteine to the phenylalanine. Here the CDR3 DNA is all that survives: 33 bases in frame from base 1. Donors were healthy HIV-negative adults with no recently reported acute infections or vaccinations. All donors were Caucasian adults living in Nashville, Tennessee, USA. CD4+ T cells were enriched through magnetic negative selection, after which naive cells were positively selected on CD45RA and the remaining negative fraction served as the memory subset. Blood was obtained by leukapheresis, after which PBMCs were separated by Ficoll-Histopaque density gradient centrifugation and cryopreserved in liquid nitrogen vapor phase. Analytical flow cytometry was used to check the purity and quantity of every magnetically sorted T cell population. From each sorted fraction, genomic DNA was isolated and quantified by UV absorbance on a Nanodrop 2000c.

Using the deep immunoSEQ assay, multiplex PCR amplified TCR CDR3 regions from genomic DNA. Extracted genomic DNA from each cell subset was spread evenly across all wells of several immunoSEQ 96-well plates, with each plate serving as a replicate. For sorted subsets, roughly 200 ng of genomic DNA, equivalent to 25,000 to 30,000 T cell genomes, went into each replicate PCR. The purified libraries were quantified using a Qubit 3.0 fluorometer, sized with a Bioanalyzer 2100, and then quantified again using the KAPA Library Quantification kit. Every immunoSEQ 96-well plate was sequenced on a separate single-read 150-cycle Illumina NextSeq 550 flow cell. Per the authors' processing: The immunoSEQ output contained only junctional sequences without quality scores, so filtering could not match that applied to full-length reads. Sequences were annotated with PyIR, a Python wrapper for IgBLAST v1.9, using IMGT germline references to assign V/J genes and CDR3. Reads were removed for weak V/J assignments (E-value above 1e-6), missing CDR3, stop codons, out-of-frame junctions, or ambiguous translated residues. V3J clonotypes were defined by identical inferred V gene, J gene, and CDR3 amino acid sequence. The percentage overlap between two repertoires was calculated by dividing the number of shared unique clonotypes by the size of the smaller repertoire. Richness of each repertoire was evaluated using RTK rarefaction, the Chao1 estimator, and Recon v2.1 estimates of unobserved clonotypes. OLGA was used to compute generation probabilities for all TCRbeta clonotypes that the gDNA method yielded from a handful of donors. The clones in this table, taken by TCRdb from immuneACCESS, are in-frame only. Not every clone is retained; where verified, under half of the shortfall comes from an unresolved V gene, and the cause of the rest is unknown. V, J and clone size are those of that table, while D and trimming were read from the DNA. This sample holds 950,000 to 1,200,000 clones; 60% to 85% were observed only once. Approximately 0.95% of the sample is taken by the ten largest.

The specimen was memory CD4+ T cells from PBMCs. In the paper's terms, the cell subset or site label means: CD45RA-negative fraction. The TCR originated in a man younger than 35 in good health. Some clones in this sample may be carry-over from other donors' samples. This receptor chain uses TRBV20-1 and TRBJ2-5, and the D gene may be TRBD1, 6 bases matching. This receptor has the CDR3 CSANREETQYF. In nucleotide form, the sequence is TGCAGTGCTAACAGGGAAGAGACCCAGTACTTC.